In its sample, the clone carrying this T cell receptor beta chain was seen many times. The target antigen is unknown. Researchers made TCR cDNA using 5'RACE template switching, and this step added a universal primer site and UMIs. One entry per CDR3 protein results from TCRdb running MiXCR on the 5' RACE reads. The profile covers around 140,000 distinct CDR3 sequences, with 6.5% to 8.5% appearing a single time and under 0.85% taken by the ten largest. The sample originates from a study of T cells after yellow fever vaccination. Study results and caveats: A small share of clonotypes appeared in both CD4 and CD8 compartments. Clones that expanded after primary vaccination mostly reappeared after the booster (96% CD4, 88% CD8).

The sample was CD4+ T cells sorted from PBMCs, taken 5 days after the yellow fever booster vaccination. This TCR came from a man between 25 and 39 years old who received the YFV17D yellow fever vaccine.

The chain's CDR3 is CASSLTSGRYNEQFF. The CDR3, as DNA: TGTGCCAGCAGCTTAACTAGCGGGAGGTACAATGAGCAGTTCTTC. The chain has TRBV7-2 and TRBJ2-1, with 12 bases aligning to TRBD2. V lost 2 bases, J lost 4 bases, and 0 bases stayed unmatched. CDR3 size: 15 residues. Germline assignment: CDR1 SGHTA and CDR2 FQGNSA.